Listed here are 7 T cell receptor beta chains from one sample, sequenced in a study of OX40 agonist ivuxolimab in advanced cancers. Data came from immunoSEQ multiplex PCR; TCRdb stores just in-frame clones and leaves some out. Found here are approximately 74,000 clones, around 90% of them singletons; the top ten hold roughly 10%. Sequences were derived from CD4+ or CD8+ T cells sorted from blood, sampled in a trial of the OX40 agonist ivuxolimab. These receptors were collected from an adult with an advanced solid tumor such as melanoma, head and neck, liver or kidney cancer.

This chain joins TRBV27 and TRBJ2-1; 8 bases align to TRBD2. Germline CDR1 and CDR2: MNHEY and SMNVEV (reference sequence). J lost 6 bases, V lost 3 bases, and 10 bases had no gene match. The CDR3 is 16 amino acids. The CDR3 sequence: CASSFGSGRYSNEQFF. The CDR3 nucleotides are TGTGCCAGCAGTTTCGGGAGCGGGAGATATAGCAATGAGCAGTTCTTC.

The gene calls are TRBV27 and TRBJ1-1; no definite D call. V was shortened by 2 bases and J by 1 base, with 5 bases between the two germline ends. Germline loops: CDR1 MNHEY, CDR2 SMNVEV (reference sequence). The CDR3 is 13 amino acids. CDR3 sequence: CASSLSRNTEAFF. CDR3 DNA sequence: TGTGCCAGCAGTTTAAGCAGGAACACTGAAGCTTTCTTT.

This chain connects TRBV6-1 to TRBJ1-1; TRBD1 might be the D (6 bases). CDR1 is MNHNS, CDR2 SASEGT, per germline. The CDR3 is 13 amino acids. The ends were cut back, 10 bases at V and 4 bases at J, with 16 bases in the middle. The CDR3 protein is CAITGRSSTEAFF. Written as DNA, the CDR3 is TGTGCCATTACAGGGAGGTCGAGCACTGAAGCTTTCTTT.

The chain joins TRBV7-2 to TRBJ1-1; D is uncertain. Germline V gene data show CDR1 as SGHTA and CDR2 as FQGNSA. Trimming cost V 1 base and J 1 base, with 7 bases left between them. This CDR3 region has 14 residues. CDR3 nucleotide sequence: TGTGCCAGCAGCTTAGTCGTCAGGAACACTGAAGCTTTCTTT. Its protein product is CASSLVVRNTEAFF.

J is TRBJ2-5 and V is TRBV9; 10 nucleotides agree with TRBD2. The V and J ends lost 3 bases and 5 bases, in that order; junction bases with no gene match: 13. The CDR3 contains 17 residues. CDR1 is SGDLS and CDR2 is YYNGEE in the germline V gene. CDR3 DNA sequence: TGTGCCAGCAGCGAGCCGAGGACTAGCGGAGGGGGGGAGACCCAGTACTTC. This gives the protein CASSEPRTSGGGETQYF.

V usage is TRBV7-2 and J usage is TRBJ2-3; 13 nucleotides match TRBD2. Trimming cost V 4 bases and J 1 base; bases outside gene matches: 2. Germline values: CDR1 SGHTA, CDR2 FQGNSA. The CDR3 has 16 residues. CDR3 in amino acids: CASSSGLAGRTDTQYF. The DNA for the CDR3 is TGTGCCAGCAGCTCGGGACTAGCGGGGCGCACAGATACGCAGTATTTT.

This chain links TRBV7-2 with TRBJ2-1, with D tentatively TRBD2 (5 bases). V was clipped by 6 bases and J by 0 bases, with 12 bases between them. This CDR3 has 15 residues. Looked up from germline, CDR1 is SGHTA and CDR2 is FQGNSA. The CDR3 is CASSRTFNSYNEQFF. The CDR3 region has the DNA TGTGCCAGCAGTCGGACTTTTAACTCCTACAATGAGCAGTTCTTC.